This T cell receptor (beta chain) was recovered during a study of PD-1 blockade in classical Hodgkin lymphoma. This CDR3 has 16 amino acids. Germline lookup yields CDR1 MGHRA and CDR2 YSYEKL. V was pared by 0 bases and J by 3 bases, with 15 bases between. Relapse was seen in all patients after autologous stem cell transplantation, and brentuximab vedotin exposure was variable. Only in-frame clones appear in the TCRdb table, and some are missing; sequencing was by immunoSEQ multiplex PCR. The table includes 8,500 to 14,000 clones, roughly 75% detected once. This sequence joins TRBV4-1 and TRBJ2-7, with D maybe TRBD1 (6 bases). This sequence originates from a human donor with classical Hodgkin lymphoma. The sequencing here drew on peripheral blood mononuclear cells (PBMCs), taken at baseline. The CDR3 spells CASSQEPGTNNYEQYF. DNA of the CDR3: TGCGCCAGCAGCCAAGAGCCCGGGACAAATAACTACGAGCAGTACTTC.